The 8 T cell receptor beta chains listed next were all sequenced from one sample in a study of shared clonotypes between healthy human individuals. Assay: immunoSEQ multiplex PCR; the TCRdb copy retains only in-frame clones and omits some. Of about 1 million clones listed, more than 65% are singletons. The sequenced sample was memory CD4+ T cells sorted from blood. The subset was: CD45RA-negative fraction. These receptor sequences come from a man between 18 and 35 years old in good health.

The table lists this clone with a few counts. This chain links TRBV18 with TRBJ1-2; 7 nucleotides line up with TRBD1. The CDR3 spans 16 residues. The trim removed 1 base at V and 0 bases at J, leaving 5 bases unmatched. Germline V gene lookup returns CDR1 KGHSH and CDR2 LQKENI. CDR3 DNA: TGTGCCAGCTCACCACAGCCGGGACAGACTAACTATGGCTACACCTTC. It translates to CASSPQPGQTNYGYTF.

J is TRBJ1-1 and V is TRBV28; no reliable D call. The CDR3 extends over 12 amino acids. Germline V gives CDR1 MDHEN, CDR2 SYDVKM. The V and J ends lost 8 bases and 3 bases respectively, with 10 bases between them. The CDR3 nucleotides read TGTGCCAGCGAGACCCTAGACACTGAAGCTTTCTTT. This gives the protein CASETLDTEAFF.

As DNA, the CDR3 is TGTGCCAGTAGTATGATCCGAACCCGCAATTACAATGAGCAGTTCTTC. Translating gives CASSMIRTRNYNEQFF. The chain joins TRBV19 to TRBJ2-1; unclear D gene. V lost 3 bases and J 4 bases, leaving 16 bases between the germline ends. The length of the CDR3 is 16 residues. Per germline, CDR1 LNHDA and CDR2 SQIVND (reference sequence).

The gene calls are TRBV29-1 and TRBJ2-1, with TRBD2 matching 7 bases. V trimming: 0 bases; J trimming: 0 bases; junction bases outside the gene matches: 5. The length of the CDR3 is 16 residues. The germline V gene encodes CDR1 SQVTM and CDR2 ANQGSEA. The CDR3 DNA sequence: TGCAGCGTTGAAGAAGGCACGGGGGGCTCCTACAATGAGCAGTTCTTC. Its protein is CSVEEGTGGSYNEQFF.

The genes are TRBV11-2 and TRBJ2-1; D uncertain. Germline CDR1 is SGHAT and CDR2 is FQNNGV. This CDR3 comprises 12 residues. Trimming pared 8 bases from V and 11 bases from J, leaving 16 bases between. CDR3 nucleotides: TGTGCCAGCGCACAAGACCGGAATAAGCAGTTCTTC. Amino acid sequence: CASAQDRNKQFF.

The chain is built from TRBV6-5 and TRBJ1-2, with D perhaps matching TRBD1 (5 bases). V dropped 10 bases and J dropped 8 bases, with 20 bases sitting between them. This CDR3 spans 13 amino acids. CDR1 is MNHEY and CDR2 is SVGAGI in the germline V gene. The CDR3 sequence: CATEPQGMLGYTF. In nucleotides, the CDR3 is TGTGCCACCGAACCCCAGGGAATGCTAGGCTACACCTTC.

The rearrangement links TRBV5-1 to TRBJ2-2, with TRBD2 identical over 7 bases. The CDR3 has 13 residues. V was clipped by 4 bases and J by 6 bases; unmatched bases: 3. Germline CDR1 is SGHRS and CDR2 is YFSETQ. The CDR3 is CASSTGGAGELFF. CDR3 nucleotide sequence: TGCGCCAGCAGCACTGGGGGGGCCGGGGAGCTGTTTTTT.

The chain uses TRBV30 and TRBJ1-2, with 10 positions matching TRBD1. CDR1 is GTSNPN and CDR2 is SVGIG in the germline V gene (reference sequence). This CDR3 has 17 residues. With V trimmed by 0 bases and J by 2 bases, 9 bases remained unmatched. The CDR3 DNA sequence: TGTGCCTGGAGTGTACAGACAGGGGGCTGGATGAACTATGGCTACACCTTC. Protein: CAWSVQTGGWMNYGYTF.